The 2 T cell receptor beta chains below were found in one sample sequenced in a study of CD8 T cells in Susac syndrome. An amount of RNA that ranged from about 0.45 to 1 ug was reverse transcribed with random hexamers. Using its own MiXCR run on the immunoSEQ multiplex PCR reads, TCRdb lists one record per CDR3 protein. The sample records under 80,000 distinct CDR3 sequences, roughly 91% being singletons. The sequencing sample was made of CD4+ T cells from PBMCs. The receptors come from a human donor with Susac syndrome.

The J gene is TRBJ2-5, the V gene TRBV19; 9 nucleotides agree with TRBD1. V gave up 5 bases and J gave up 3 bases; unmatched junction bases: 1. The length of the CDR3 is 13 residues. Germline loops: CDR1 LNHDA, CDR2 SQIVND (reference sequence). CDR3 amino acids: CASSGTGKETQYF. The CDR3 DNA follows: TGTGCCAGTAGTGGGACAGGGAAAGAGACCCAGTACTTC.

The gene calls are TRBV19 and TRBJ1-5; D not certain. The V gene's germline CDR1 is LNHDA and CDR2 SQIVND (reference sequence). CDR3 length: 13 residues. Trimming removed 5 bases from V and 8 bases from J, with 13 bases in between. The CDR3 reads CASSQEGGKPQHF. The DNA for the CDR3 is TGTGCCAGTAGTCAGGAGGGCGGTAAGCCCCAGCATTTT.